This T cell receptor beta chain came from a study of identical twins. Findings of the study overall: Memory repertoires showed no such pattern, whereas abundant cord blood beta clonotypes carried fewer insertions. Models, which agreed with sharing between unrelated individuals, nonetheless underestimated the out-of-frame TCR alpha sharing seen in monozygotic twins.

Healthy Caucasians supplied all donations. A universal primer site was added by template switching, and unique molecular identifiers were carried by the cDNA. TCRdb fed the 5' RACE reads into MiXCR, producing one record per CDR3 protein. Of some 270,000 distinct CDR3 sequences in the sample, about 8% were seen once. In this sample, this clonotype turned up many times. What it binds is unknown. J lost 0 bases, V lost 4 bases, and 7 bases had no gene match. CDR3 length: 17 amino acids. In addition, the sample was reused for a study of yellow fever vaccine responses in identical twins.

Sequencing used CD8+ T cells sorted from blood. The receptor's source is a woman in her late teens or twenties in good health. This rearrangement joins TRBV12-3 or TRBV12-4 to TRBJ2-7; 12 bases align to TRBD2. The CDR3 nucleotides are TGTGCCAGCAGTTCCGCTAGCGGGAGGGGAAGCTCCTACGAGCAGTACTTC. Protein: CASSSASGRGSSYEQYF.